This is a list of T cell receptor beta chains from one sample in a study of blood T cell repertoires in COVID-19. The assay was immunoSEQ multiplex PCR, and TCRdb's table has in-frame clones only and misses some. The table includes roughly 480,000 clones, about 88% detected once. The sequencing sample was made of peripheral blood. The receptors shown here come from a man aged 18 to 30 with COVID-19, enrolled during active disease. The CDR3 runs from the conserved cysteine through the conserved F or W. The size field is filled for only some rows; it gives once, few, many or a size class.

V	size	J	CDR3
TRBV9	.	TRBJ2-7	CASSVRDTTYEQYF
TRBV11-3	.	TRBJ2-1	CASSTEYNEQFF
TRBV14	.	TRBJ2-1	CASSQGPSGSYSSSYNEQFF
TRBV12-5	.	TRBJ1-6	CASGLAHDRDRNSPLHF
TRBV6-1	.	TRBJ2-3	CASSEAGTGWTDTQYF
TRBV29-1	once	TRBJ2-7	CSALAGDSYEQYF
TRBV23-1	.	TRBJ2-1	CASSQSYREREQFF
TRBV7-2	.	TRBJ2-1	CASSLISGPPNEQFF
TRBV7-9	.	TRBJ1-5	CASSPGTRDNQPQHF
TRBV5-1	.	TRBJ2-5	CASSLDTSGTQYF